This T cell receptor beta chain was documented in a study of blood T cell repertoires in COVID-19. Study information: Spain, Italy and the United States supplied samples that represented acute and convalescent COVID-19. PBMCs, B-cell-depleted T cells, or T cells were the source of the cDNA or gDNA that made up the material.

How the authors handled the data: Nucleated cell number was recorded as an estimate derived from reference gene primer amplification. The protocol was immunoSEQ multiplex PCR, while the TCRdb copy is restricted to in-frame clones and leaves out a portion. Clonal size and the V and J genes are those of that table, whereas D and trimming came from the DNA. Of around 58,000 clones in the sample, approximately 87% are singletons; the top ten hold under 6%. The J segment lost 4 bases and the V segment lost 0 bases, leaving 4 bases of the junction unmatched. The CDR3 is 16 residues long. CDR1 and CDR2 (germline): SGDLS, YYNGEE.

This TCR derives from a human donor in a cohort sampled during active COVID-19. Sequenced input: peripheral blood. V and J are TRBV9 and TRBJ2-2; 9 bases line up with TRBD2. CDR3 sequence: CASSVGLAGTTGELFF. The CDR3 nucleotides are TGTGCCAGCAGCGTAGGCCTAGCGGGGACCACCGGGGAGCTGTTTTTT.